The 9 T cell receptor beta chains listed next were all sequenced from one sample in a study of shared clonotypes between healthy human individuals (dated by TCRdb to the early 2020s). Libraries were constructed by the immunoSEQ multiplex PCR assay. Not all clones reach the TCRdb copy of this immuneACCESS table, which keeps in-frame sequences only. Checked studies attribute under half of the gap to unresolved V genes and leave the rest unexplained. The sample table contains more than 850,000 clones; only one count was recorded for around 78% of them. Jointly, the top ten make up more than 0.5% of the sample. Sequenced input: memory CD4+ T cells from PBMCs. The cell subset or site label, read with the paper, signifies: CD45RA-negative fraction. The receptors stem from a man between 18 and 29 years old in good health. Some clones in this sample may be carry-over from other donors' samples.

The gene calls are TRBV11-3 and TRBJ2-1; no definite D call. From germline, CDR1 is SGHNT and CDR2 YENEEA. The CDR3 has 14 residues. Trimming shortened V by 5 bases and J by 7 bases, and 15 bases separated the two germline ends. The CDR3 region is CASSPRTVTNEQFF. The CDR3 bases are TGTGCCAGCAGCCCCAGGACGGTTACTAATGAGCAGTTCTTC.

The V call is TRBV27, the J call TRBJ2-4; 13 nucleotides agree with TRBD2. The CDR3 sequence is 18 residues long. The V gene's germline CDR1 is MNHEY and CDR2 SMNVEV (reference sequence). With V trimmed by 4 bases and J by 3 bases, 9 bases remained unmatched. The CDR3 reads CASSSRTSGRGVKNIQYF. The CDR3 DNA is TGTGCCAGCAGTTCCCGGACTAGCGGGAGAGGGGTCAAAAACATTCAGTACTTC.

This chain joins TRBV11-2 and TRBJ1-1, with D possibly being TRBD1 (6 bases). There are 16 residues in the CDR3. V lost 1 base to trimming and J lost 2 bases, with 14 bases between them. From germline, CDR1 is SGHAT and CDR2 FQNNGV. The CDR3 coding sequence is TGTGCCAGCAGCTTAGTGCGGGGGCGATCAAACACTGAAGCTTTCTTT. This translates into CASSLVRGRSNTEAFF.

This clone came up a few times. This sequence joins TRBV2 and TRBJ1-1; D unclear. This CDR3 region has 13 residues. Germline lookup yields CDR1 SNHLY and CDR2 FYNNEI. Trimming shortened V by 5 bases and J by 0 bases, and 7 bases separated the two germline ends. CDR3 coding DNA: TGTGCCAGCAGTCGTAATCTGAACACTGAAGCTTTCTTT. It yields the protein CASSRNLNTEAFF.

V and J are TRBV7-9 and TRBJ2-5, with 8 bases that match TRBD2. Germline trimming cut 3 bases from V and 5 bases from J; bases unmatched to any gene: 11. Germline V gene sequence: CDR1 SEHNR, CDR2 FQNEAQ (reference sequence). The CDR3 extends over 16 amino acids. The CDR3 reads CASSLLAGRRSETQYF. The CDR3 region has the DNA TGTGCCAGCAGCTTGTTAGCGGGGCGGAGGTCGGAGACCCAGTACTTC. Looking up the rest from reference TRBV7-9 and TRBJ2-5 gives the full variable domain: DTGVSQNPRHKITKRGQNVTFRCDPISEHNRLYWYRQTLGQGPEFLTYFQNEAQLEKSRLLSDRFSAERPKGSFSTLEIQRTEQGDSAMYLCASSLLAGRRSETQYFGPGTRLLVL.

This clone was found a few times. The gene calls are TRBV5-1 and TRBJ2-2, with D maybe TRBD1 (6 bases). CDR1 is SGHRS, CDR2 YFSETQ, per germline. V lost 4 bases to trimming and J lost 0 bases, with 16 bases between them. The CDR3 length is 17 residues. The CDR3 loop reads CASSRGVTGSNTGELFF. The CDR3 DNA sequence: TGCGCCAGCAGCAGGGGCGTAACAGGGTCGAACACCGGGGAGCTGTTTTTT.

On this clone itself: A much larger clone differs by one base, so this may be a read error. Additional DNA sequences in this sample encode the identical CDR3. V and J are TRBV7-9 and TRBJ1-1; D ambiguous. V lost 1 base and J lost 2, with 5 bases in between. Per germline, CDR1 SEHNR and CDR2 FQNEAQ (reference sequence). The CDR3 sequence is 13 residues long. CDR3 coding DNA: TGTGCCAGCAGCTTAGGCAGTAACACTGAAGCTTTCTTT. This translates into CASSLGSNTEAFF.

The chain joins TRBV5-1 to TRBJ1-5, with D possibly matching TRBD1 (5 bases). This CDR3 is 14 amino acids long. V lost 0 bases and J 10 bases, leaving 14 bases between the germline ends. Germline-derived CDR1 and CDR2 are SGHRS and YFSETQ. This CDR3 reads CASSLAGGDSPQHF. In nucleotides, the CDR3 is TGCGCCAGCAGCTTGGCTGGGGGGGACTCCCCCCAGCATTTT.

The chain joins TRBV11-3 to TRBJ2-1; 7 positions agree with TRBD1. The V segment lost 1 base and the J segment 9 bases; nucleotides outside the gene matches: 15. CDR3 length equals 17 residues. Germline V gene sequence: CDR1 SGHNT, CDR2 YENEEA. The CDR3: CASSLGDRVNDRPEQFF. The CDR3 DNA is TGTGCCAGCAGCTTAGGTGACAGGGTCAACGACCGACCTGAGCAGTTCTTC.